This is a list of T cell receptor beta chains from one sample in a study of shared T cell receptors in the human thymus. Profiled with immunoSEQ multiplex PCR; TCRdb holds only in-frame clones, not every one. The sample carries about 660,000 clones, approximately 88% recorded once. These records were also assigned to another study, of human thymus T cells.

The sample comprised thymocytes. Receptors originate from a boy under two years old with a congenital heart defect. CDR3s include the opening cysteine and the closing phenylalanine or tryptophan. A D gene is named only where the DNA matches it firmly. Some rows mark clone size as missing; the rest say once, few, many or name a class of expanded clone.

size,V,J,D,DNA,CDR3
.,TRBV6-4,TRBJ1-1,TRBD1,TGTGCCAGCACGGGCAGGGGGCGCGGGACTGAAGCTTTCTTT,CASTGRGRGTEAFF
.,TRBV12-5,TRBJ2-2,.,TGTGCTAGTGGCTCAGTCTCAGGGGCGCACGGGGAGCTGTTTTTT,CASGSVSGAHGELFF
.,TRBV27,TRBJ2-5,TRBD1,TGTGCCAGCAGTCACGCCCGAGGGGGCAGTTCGGAGACCCAGTACTTC,CASSHARGGSSETQYF
.,TRBV27,TRBJ2-3,.,TGTGCCAGCAGTTCTCCCGTCCGAGATACGCAGTATTTT,CASSSPVRDTQYF
.,TRBV19,TRBJ2-5,TRBD2,TGTGCCAGTAGTATAGGCCGGACTAGCGCTCAAGAAGAGACCCAGTACTTC,CASSIGRTSAQEETQYF
.,TRBV29-1,TRBJ2-3,TRBD2,TGCAGCGTTGAAGATCTTCACCCGGGACCTAGCGGGAGGCCGCCCTCCACAGATACGCAGTATTTT,CSVEDLHPGPSGRPPSTDTQYF
once,TRBV29-1,TRBJ2-7,TRBD1,TGCAGCGTCGCACAGGGGTACTGGGGCGAGCAGTACTTC,CSVAQGYWGEQYF
.,TRBV27,TRBJ2-6,TRBD1,TGTGCCAGCAGTCTCGGACAGGGGGGCGCTTCGGGCTCTGGGGCCAACGTCCTGACTTTC,CASSLGQGGASGSGANVLTF
.,TRBV6-1,TRBJ2-1,TRBD2,TGTGCCAGCATCCTGGGGACTAGCGGGCTCGATGAGCAGTTCTTC,CASILGTSGLDEQFF
.,TRBV28,TRBJ2-7,.,TGTGCCAGCAGTCCGGGACTGGTATACGAGCAGTACTTC,CASSPGLVYEQYF
.,TRBV23-1,TRBJ2-7,.,TGCGCCAGCAGTCAATCATCACAGGTGCCCTCCTACGAGCAGTACTTC,CASSQSSQVPSYEQYF
.,TRBV27,TRBJ2-5,.,TGTGCCAGCGGCAGCGGGTACCCACAAGAGACCCAGTACTTC,CASGSGYPQETQYF
.,TRBV15,TRBJ2-7,TRBD2,TGTGCCACCAGCAGAGTGGCTAGCGGGAGGTACGAGCAGTACTTC,CATSRVASGRYEQYF
.,TRBV11-3,TRBJ2-7,TRBD2,TGTGCCAGCAGCTTAGCCCCCGGACTAGCGACCGAGCAGTACTTC,CASSLAPGLATEQYF
.,TRBV2,TRBJ2-7,TRBD2,TGTGCCAGCAGTCCGACCCCTCGACTAGCCTACTACGAGCAGTACTTC,CASSPTPRLAYYEQYF
.,TRBV7-2,TRBJ2-7,TRBD2,TGTGCCAGCAGCCCAGGACTAGCGGGGTACTCCTACGAGCAGTACTTC,CASSPGLAGYSYEQYF
.,TRBV6-5,TRBJ2-1,.,TGTGCCAGCCAGTCCAACAGGGCCGGGCAGTTCTTC,CASQSNRAGQFF
.,TRBV18,TRBJ2-3,.,TGTGCCAGCTCACCCCCTTCCACAGATACGCAGTATTTT,CASSPPSTDTQYF
.,TRBV6-5,TRBJ2-5,.,TGTGCCAGCAGTTACTACAGGTTCAAGGAGACCCAGTACTTC,CASSYYRFKETQYF
.,TRBV11-3,TRBJ2-1,TRBD2,TGTGCCAGCAGCGGAACGGGACTAGCGGGGGGTGAGCAGTTCTTC,CASSGTGLAGGEQFF
.,TRBV30,TRBJ2-2,.,TGTGCCTGGAGAGACTTTGCGGGGATCACCGGGGAGCTGTTTTTT,CAWRDFAGITGELFF
.,TRBV27,TRBJ2-7,TRBD1,TGTGCCAGCAGCCCGGACAGGGGGTACTACGAGCAGTACTTC,CASSPDRGYYEQYF
.,TRBV10-2,TRBJ1-1,.,TGCGCCAGCAGTGGCCTAAGGGGTGGCGGTTTAACTGAAGCTTTCTTT,CASSGLRGGGLTEAFF
once,TRBV28,TRBJ2-2,.,TGTGCCAGCAGCCCAGGGGTCAAGCGAGGGAACACCGGGGAGCTGTTTTTT,CASSPGVKRGNTGELFF